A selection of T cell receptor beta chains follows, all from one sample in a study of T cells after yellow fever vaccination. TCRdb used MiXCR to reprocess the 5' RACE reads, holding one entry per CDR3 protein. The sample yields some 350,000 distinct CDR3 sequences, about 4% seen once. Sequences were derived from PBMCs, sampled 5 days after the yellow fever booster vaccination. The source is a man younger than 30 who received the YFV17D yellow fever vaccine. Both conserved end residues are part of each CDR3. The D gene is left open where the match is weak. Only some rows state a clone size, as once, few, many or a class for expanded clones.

TGCAGTGCTAGTAGAGGGGGCCGTCGGACAGAGACCCAGTACTTC,CSASRGGRRTETQYF,TRBJ2-5,TRBV20-1,many,TRBD1
TGTGCCAGCAGCCTGACACGGGACAGACAGAACACTGAAGCTTTCTTT,CASSLTRDRQNTEAFF,TRBJ1-1,TRBV7-2,few,TRBD1
TGTGCCAGCAGGGGCCTCCGGGACAGCCTCATTACGCAGTATTTT,CASRGLRDSLITQYF,TRBJ2-3,TRBV27,.,TRBD1
TGTGCCAGCAGCCCTGGACAGGCTCGATCACCCCTCCACTTT,CASSPGQARSPLHF,TRBJ1-6,TRBV28,few,TRBD1
TGTGCCACCAGCAGAGGACCGGAAGAGACCCAGTACTTC,CATSRGPEETQYF,TRBJ2-5,TRBV15,few,.
TGTGCCAGTAGTATCGGGGTATCCGGCTACACCTTC,CASSIGVSGYTF,TRBJ1-2,TRBV19,.,.
TGTGCCAGCAGTTCGATAGGCCAGGGCTCGGCCACCATATATTTT,CASSSIGQGSATIYF,TRBJ1-3,TRBV28,.,.
TGTGCCAGCAGCCAACCGAGGGTGGCCGGGGAGCTGTTTTTT,CASSQPRVAGELFF,TRBJ2-2,TRBV4-2,many,.
TGTGCCAGCAGCTTAGCCGGAACCCCAGGCCATGGCTACACCTTC,CASSLAGTPGHGYTF,TRBJ1-2,TRBV7-2,.,.
TGTGCCAGCAGTGGGGACAGGGGGGAAGACTATGGCTACACCTTC,CASSGDRGEDYGYTF,TRBJ1-2,TRBV6-2/TRBV6-3,.,TRBD1
TGCGCCAGCAGCCCCCCTCACGGGACAGGGGGAAGAGAGACCCAGTACTTC,CASSPPHGTGGRETQYF,TRBJ2-5,TRBV4-1,.,TRBD1
TGTGCCAGTAGTATTGGTGTCAGGGGCTACAATGAGCAGTTCTTC,CASSIGVRGYNEQFF,TRBJ2-1,TRBV19,.,.
TGTGCCAGCAGCTTAGGAGGGGTGGCGAGTGGCTACACCTTC,CASSLGGVASGYTF,TRBJ1-2,TRBV7-2,.,.
TGTGCCAGCAGCTCCCCAGCCCGAGAGCGGTTCTTC,CASSSPARERFF,TRBJ2-1,TRBV11-3,.,.
TGTGCCAGCAGTTCATTCCGGGACAGTCACTATGGCTACACCTTC,CASSSFRDSHYGYTF,TRBJ1-2,TRBV6-5,few,TRBD1
TGTGCCAGCAGTTTAACCGTGACCCCCTCCTACGAGCAGTACTTC,CASSLTVTPSYEQYF,TRBJ2-7,TRBV27,few,.
TGTGCCAGCAGCTTAGCGGGGGCGATTCGTACGCAGTATTTT,CASSLAGAIRTQYF,TRBJ2-3,TRBV7-2,many,.
TGTGCCACCAGCGACAGGGGTGCGGATCAGCCCCAGCATTTT,CATSDRGADQPQHF,TRBJ1-5,TRBV24-1,many,TRBD1
TGTGCCAGCAGGGCCTGGGGCACTGAAGCTTTCTTT,CASRAWGTEAFF,TRBJ1-1,TRBV7-2,few,.
TGCAGTGCTAGAGATCGGCGGAAAGGAGCCGGGGAGCTGTTTTTT,CSARDRRKGAGELFF,TRBJ2-2,TRBV20-1,.,.
TGTGCCAGCAGCTTAGTGCGGCAAAGTGGCTACACCTTC,CASSLVRQSGYTF,TRBJ1-2,TRBV7-9,few,.
TGTGCCAGCACTACCGGGAGCTCCTATAATTCACCCCTCCACTTT,CASTTGSSYNSPLHF,TRBJ1-6,TRBV27,.,.
TGTGCCAGCAGCCCCTCGGGAGGGAACACTGAAGCTTTCTTT,CASSPSGGNTEAFF,TRBJ1-1,TRBV5-4,many,.
TGCGCCAGCAGTTGGGGGGGGGCTAATGAGCAGTTCTTC,CASSWGGANEQFF,TRBJ2-1,TRBV4-1,many,.
TGCGCCAGCAGCCAAGAGGACAGGGACACAGATACGCAGTATTTT,CASSQEDRDTDTQYF,TRBJ2-3,TRBV4-1,.,TRBD1
TGCGCCAGCAGCCCTTTAGGGGGCGCGGGGGAAAAACTGTTTTTT,CASSPLGGAGEKLFF,TRBJ1-4,TRBV5-1,few,TRBD1
TGCGCCAGCATGCCGGCGGGACAGGGGATCGACACCTTC,CASMPAGQGIDTF,TRBJ1-2,TRBV4-3,few,TRBD1
TGCGCCAGCAGCTTGGCCGACTACGTAGGGACAACTAATGAAAAACTGTTTTTT,CASSLADYVGTTNEKLFF,TRBJ1-4,TRBV5-1,few,.
TGTGCCAGCCAGCTAGGGCCTAGCACAGATACGCAGTATTTT,CASQLGPSTDTQYF,TRBJ2-3,TRBV5-5,many,.
TGTGCCAGCAGCTTGAACAGCGGGGGGGCCAGGGAGCTGTTTTTT,CASSLNSGGARELFF,TRBJ2-2,TRBV5-6,.,TRBD2
TGTGCCAGCAGCCCGTACCGGACAGGGGGAGTCTATGGCTACACCTTC,CASSPYRTGGVYGYTF,TRBJ1-2,TRBV7-2,many,TRBD1
TGTGCCAGCAGCTTAAGCAGTGGATCCCCTCAGTTTTTT,CASSLSSGSPQFF,TRBJ1-4,TRBV7-3,.,.
TGTGCCAGCAGCCACGGGGGGGGCAATGAGCAGTTCTTC,CASSHGGGNEQFF,TRBJ2-1,TRBV5-6,few,TRBD2
TGTGCCAGCAGCTTAGAATCCCATGGCTACACCTTC,CASSLESHGYTF,TRBJ1-2,TRBV11-2,few,.
TGTGCCAGCAGTTACTCGGGACAGGGGGGACGGCCCCAGCATTTT,CASSYSGQGGRPQHF,TRBJ1-5,TRBV6-2/TRBV6-3,few,TRBD1
TGTGCCAGCACTCGCGGGCCTGGAGGGCAAGAGACCCAGTACTTC,CASTRGPGGQETQYF,TRBJ2-5,TRBV12-3/TRBV12-4,few,.
TGCGCCAGCAGCCAAGGGTTCAACGGTGTCGGGCAGCCCCAGCATTTT,CASSQGFNGVGQPQHF,TRBJ1-5,TRBV4-3,few,.
TGTGCCAGCAGTTACCAGACAGGGTACAATGAGCAGTTCTTC,CASSYQTGYNEQFF,TRBJ2-1,TRBV6-6,few,TRBD1
TGTGCCAGCAGCTTAAGACTAGCAAACCCCTACAATGAGCAGTTCTTC,CASSLRLANPYNEQFF,TRBJ2-1,TRBV11-2,.,TRBD2
TGTGCCAGCAGAAATAGCAATCAGCCCCAGCATTTT,CASRNSNQPQHF,TRBJ1-5,TRBV6-2/TRBV6-3,many,.
TGCAGTGCTCAGGACGCGACTAATGAAAAACTGTTTTTT,CSAQDATNEKLFF,TRBJ1-4,TRBV20-1,.,.
TGTGCCACCAGCAGAGATCGACCAAGACTAGAGCAGTTCTTC,CATSRDRPRLEQFF,TRBJ2-1,TRBV15,few,.
TGCAGCGTGACGGACAGGGGGTATGAGACCCAGTACTTC,CSVTDRGYETQYF,TRBJ2-5,TRBV29-1,.,TRBD1
TGTGCCAGCAGCTTAGGCAGGAACTATGGCTACACCTTC,CASSLGRNYGYTF,TRBJ1-2,TRBV28,many,.
TGTGCCAGCAGCTTAGGGGTTTTGGTTGGCTATGGCTACACCTTC,CASSLGVLVGYGYTF,TRBJ1-2,TRBV7-9,many,.
TGTGCCAGCAGCGACAGGGCGGGGACTGAAGCTTTCTTT,CASSDRAGTEAFF,TRBJ1-1,TRBV6-5,few,TRBD1
TGTGCCAGCAGCTTGGGGGCGGGGTCCTACAATGAGCAGTTCTTC,CASSLGAGSYNEQFF,TRBJ2-1,TRBV7-3,many,.
TGTGCCAGCAGCCGCAGGGACGGCGGCTACACCTTC,CASSRRDGGYTF,TRBJ1-2,TRBV7-8,.,.
TGTGCCAGCAGTTTCCAGGTTGGGGAAAAACTGTTTTTT,CASSFQVGEKLFF,TRBJ1-4,TRBV12-3/TRBV12-4,.,.
TGCGCCAGCAGTAGGCCTTACATGAACACTGAAGCTTTCTTT,CASSRPYMNTEAFF,TRBJ1-1,TRBV10-2,few,.
TGTGCCAGCAGCGCCTGGGACCGGAGACCAGAGACCCAGTACTTC,CASSAWDRRPETQYF,TRBJ2-5,TRBV7-9,few,.
TGTGCCAGCAGCTCCTATACGAGCTCCTACAATGAGCAGTTCTTC,CASSSYTSSYNEQFF,TRBJ2-1,TRBV7-2,.,.
TGTGCCAGCAGAGGGTTCGCCTCTGGAAACACCATATATTTT,CASRGFASGNTIYF,TRBJ1-3,TRBV25-1,few,.
TGCAGCGTCACACTCTCCACAGGGCGCGCTTTCTTT,CSVTLSTGRAFF,TRBJ1-1,TRBV29-1,many,.
TGTGCCAGCAGCGTTTCACGGGGCCTGTACCAAGAGACCCAGTACTTC,CASSVSRGLYQETQYF,TRBJ2-5,TRBV9,few,.
TGTGCCAGCAGCCAAGAGGACAGGGAGGTTGACTCTGGAAACACCATATATTTT,CASSQEDREVDSGNTIYF,TRBJ1-3,TRBV9,few,TRBD1
TGTGCCAGCAGCGCCTGGGACAGGGAGGACTATGGCTACACCTTC,CASSAWDREDYGYTF,TRBJ1-2,TRBV7-9,few,TRBD1
TGTGCCATCGCTCTTACGGAGACAACTCAGTACTTC,CAIALTETTQYF,TRBJ2-4,TRBV2,many,.
TGTGCCAGCTCACCCCAGGTCCTGAACACTGAAGCTTTCTTT,CASSPQVLNTEAFF,TRBJ1-1,TRBV18,once,.
TGTGCCAGCAGCCGGGATTTTACGCAGTATTTT,CASSRDFTQYF,TRBJ2-3,TRBV12-3/TRBV12-4,.,.